What follows is one T cell receptor beta chain and its context. No antigen is known for it. This table comes from immunoSEQ multiplex PCR, and its TCRdb copy is limited to in-frame clones, with some not included. The repertoire holds 45,000 to 60,000 clones, with 91% as singletons. CDR1 and CDR2 (germline): SGHRS, YFSETQ. Trimming shortened V by 0 bases and J by 10 bases, and 13 bases separated the two germline ends. CDR3 length: 13 amino acids. Time point here: week 11, during vaccination. Each vaccine dose was 300 ug of mutant IDH1 20-mer peptide, with topical imiquimod. This entry belongs to a study of a mutant IDH1 vaccine in newly diagnosed glioma. Study at large: Sex among treated patients split about 60% male, around 40% female; mean age was approximately 40 years. Regarding the study as a whole: Of all patients, approximately 93% showed vaccine-induced immune responses.

The rearrangement uses TRBV5-1 and TRBJ1-1; D uncertain. The source is a man aged 50-60 years with glioma. This specimen consisted of PBMCs, obtained from a glioma patient whose treatment included an IDH1 peptide vaccine. The CDR3 region has the DNA TGCGCCAGCAGCTTGGAAACTCCCCGCGGAGCTTTCTTT. Its translation is CASSLETPRGAFF.